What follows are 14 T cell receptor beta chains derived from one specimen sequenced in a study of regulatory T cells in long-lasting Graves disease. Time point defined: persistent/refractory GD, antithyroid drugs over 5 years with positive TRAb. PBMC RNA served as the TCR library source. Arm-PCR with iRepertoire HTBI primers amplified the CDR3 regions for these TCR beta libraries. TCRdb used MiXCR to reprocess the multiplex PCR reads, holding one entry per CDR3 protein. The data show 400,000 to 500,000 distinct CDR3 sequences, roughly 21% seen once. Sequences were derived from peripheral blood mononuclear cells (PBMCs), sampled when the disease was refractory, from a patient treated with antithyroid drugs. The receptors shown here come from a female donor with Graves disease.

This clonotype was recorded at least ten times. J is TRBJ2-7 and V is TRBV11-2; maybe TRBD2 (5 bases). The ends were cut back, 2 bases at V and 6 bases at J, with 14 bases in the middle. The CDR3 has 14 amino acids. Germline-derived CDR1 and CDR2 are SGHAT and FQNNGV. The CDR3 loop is CASSLITTGGEQYF. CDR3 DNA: TGTGCCAGCAGCTTAATCACGACCGGAGGCGAGCAGTACTTC.

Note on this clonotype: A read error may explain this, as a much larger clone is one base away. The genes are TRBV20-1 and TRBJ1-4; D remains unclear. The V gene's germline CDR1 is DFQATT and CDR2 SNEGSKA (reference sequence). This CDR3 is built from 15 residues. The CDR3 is CSAREVGQNNERLFF. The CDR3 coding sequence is TGCAGTGCTAGAGAAGTTGGTCAGAATAATGAAAGACTGTTTTTT.

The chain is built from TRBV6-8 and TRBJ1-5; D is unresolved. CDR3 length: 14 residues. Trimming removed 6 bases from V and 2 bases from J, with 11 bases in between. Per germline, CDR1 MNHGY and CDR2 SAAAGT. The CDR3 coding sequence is TGTGCCAGCAGCCGTCTAGTAGGCAATCAGCCCCAGCATTTT. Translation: CASSRLVGNQPQHF.

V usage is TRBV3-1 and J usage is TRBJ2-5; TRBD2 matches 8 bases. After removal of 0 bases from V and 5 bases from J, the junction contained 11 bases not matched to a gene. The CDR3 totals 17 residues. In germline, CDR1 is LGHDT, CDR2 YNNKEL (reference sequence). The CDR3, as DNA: TGTGCCAGCAGCCAAGATTACGGACGGGGGGGCCAGGAGACCCAGTACTTC. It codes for CASSQDYGRGGQETQYF.

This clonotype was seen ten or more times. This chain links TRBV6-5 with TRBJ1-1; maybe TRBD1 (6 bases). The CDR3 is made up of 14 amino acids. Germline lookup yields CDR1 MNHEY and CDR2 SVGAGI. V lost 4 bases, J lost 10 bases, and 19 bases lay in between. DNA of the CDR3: TGTGCCAGCAGTTTAGGGGGGGACTCGTTTAGAGCTTTCTTT. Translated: CASSLGGDSFRAFF.

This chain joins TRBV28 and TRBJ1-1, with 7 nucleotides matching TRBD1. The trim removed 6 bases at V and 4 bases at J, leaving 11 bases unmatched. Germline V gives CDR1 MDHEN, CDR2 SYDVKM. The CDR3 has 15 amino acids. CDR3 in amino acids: CASRSLQGWGTEAFF. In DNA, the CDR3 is TGTGCCAGCAGGAGCCTACAGGGGTGGGGCACTGAAGCTTTCTTT.

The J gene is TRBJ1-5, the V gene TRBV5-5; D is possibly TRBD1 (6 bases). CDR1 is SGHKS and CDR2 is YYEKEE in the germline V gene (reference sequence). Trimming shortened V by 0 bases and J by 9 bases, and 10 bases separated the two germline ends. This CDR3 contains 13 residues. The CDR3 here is CASSLEQGLPQHF. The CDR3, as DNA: TGTGCCAGCAGCTTGGAGCAGGGGCTGCCCCAGCATTTT.

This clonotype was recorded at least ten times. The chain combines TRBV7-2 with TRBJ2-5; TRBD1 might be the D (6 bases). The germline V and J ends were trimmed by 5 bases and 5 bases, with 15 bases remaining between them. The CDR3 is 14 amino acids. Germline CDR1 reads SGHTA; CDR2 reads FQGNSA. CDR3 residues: CASSASQGAETQYF. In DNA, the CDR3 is TGTGCCAGCAGCGCCTCACAGGGTGCCGAGACCCAGTACTTC.

This chain's CDR3 is CASSITEYYGYTF. The CDR3 DNA is TGTGCCAGTAGTATAACGGAGTACTATGGCTACACCTTC. The chain recombines TRBV19 with TRBJ1-2, with unresolved D. With 2 bases removed from V and 3 bases from J, the gap between germline ends came to 7 bases. Germline assignment: CDR1 LNHDA and CDR2 SQIVND (reference sequence). This CDR3 region has 13 residues.

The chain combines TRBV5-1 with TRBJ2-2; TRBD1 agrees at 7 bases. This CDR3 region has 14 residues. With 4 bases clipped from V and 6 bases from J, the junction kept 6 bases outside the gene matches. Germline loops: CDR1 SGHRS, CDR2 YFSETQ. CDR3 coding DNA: TGCGCCAGCAGCCACGGACAGGCGGCCGGGGAGCTGTTTTTT. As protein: CASSHGQAAGELFF. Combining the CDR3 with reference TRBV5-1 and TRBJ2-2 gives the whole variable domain KAGVTQTPRYLIKTRGQQVTLSCSPISGHRSVSWYQQTPGQGLQFLFEYFSETQRNKGNFPGRFSGRQFSNSRSEMNVSTLELGDSALYLCASSHGQAAGELFFGEGSRLTVL.

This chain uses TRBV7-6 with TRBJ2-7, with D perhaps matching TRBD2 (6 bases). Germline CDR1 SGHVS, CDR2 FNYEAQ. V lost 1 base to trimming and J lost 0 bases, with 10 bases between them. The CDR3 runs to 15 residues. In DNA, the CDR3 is TGTGCCAGCAGCTTAGAGGAGGGAGACTCCTACGAGCAGTACTTC. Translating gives CASSLEEGDSYEQYF.

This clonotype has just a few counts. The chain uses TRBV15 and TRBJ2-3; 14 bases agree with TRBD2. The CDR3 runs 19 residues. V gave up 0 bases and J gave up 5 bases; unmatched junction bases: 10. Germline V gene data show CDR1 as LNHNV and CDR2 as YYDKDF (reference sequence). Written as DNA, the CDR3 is TGTGCCACCAGCAGAGATATTGGACTAGCGGGGGGCGAGAGAGATACGCAGTATTTT. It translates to CATSRDIGLAGGERDTQYF.

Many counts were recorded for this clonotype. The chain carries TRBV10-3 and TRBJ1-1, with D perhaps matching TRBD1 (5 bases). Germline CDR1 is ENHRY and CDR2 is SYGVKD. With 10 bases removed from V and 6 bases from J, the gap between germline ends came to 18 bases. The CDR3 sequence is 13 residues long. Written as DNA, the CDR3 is TGTGCCACACTGGGGGAGCCCGGATCTGAAGCTTTCTTT. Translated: CATLGEPGSEAFF.

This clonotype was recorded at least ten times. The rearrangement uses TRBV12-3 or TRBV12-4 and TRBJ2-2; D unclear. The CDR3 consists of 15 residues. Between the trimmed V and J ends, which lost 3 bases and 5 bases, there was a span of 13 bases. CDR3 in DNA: TGTGCCAGCAGTTTGGCTAGTCTAGATACCGGGGAGCTGTTTTTT. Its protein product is CASSLASLDTGELFF.